This TCR beta chain was found in a study of blood T cells in healthy people across ages. The germline V gene has CDR1 LNHNV and CDR2 YYDKDF (reference sequence). Trimming removed 3 bases at V and 8 bases at J, with 17 bases between. This CDR3 has 15 amino acids. This clonotype was observed a few times. The antigen remains undetermined. Study conclusions and caveats: Relative to aged donors, long-lived donors carried more naive CD4+ cells and displayed higher diversity. Naive T cell percentage showed a strong correlation with TCR beta diversity. The CMV status of each donor remained undetermined, and this could have confounded shifts in expanded clonotypes.

The authors ran a second PCR of about 7 to 12 cycles using a sample-barcoded 5' primer and a J-beta primer mix. One entry per CDR3 protein, called by TCRdb with MiXCR from the 5' RACE reads. The data hold about 1.4 million distinct CDR3 sequences, with roughly 60% observed a single time. Sequenced sample: blood. The source is a man between 18 and 35 years old in good health. The J gene is TRBJ1-5, the V gene TRBV15, with D tentatively TRBD1 (5 bases). The CDR3 region has the DNA TGTGCCACCAGCAGTTGGGGCGAGCAATCGGAGCCCCAGCATTTT. Translating it yields CATSSWGEQSEPQHF.